These 4 T cell receptor beta chains were sequenced from one sample in a study of shared clonotypes between healthy human individuals (dated by TCRdb to the early 2020s). The library was made by the immunoSEQ multiplex PCR assay. TCRdb limited this immuneACCESS table to in-frame rearrangements with V and J called. A share of clones is missing; checked studies link under half to unresolved V genes, and the rest is unexplained. In this sample the table shows millions of clones, roughly nine tenths of which occur a single time. The ten biggest clones cover roughly 0.15% of the sample. Input material: naive CD4+ T cells sorted from blood. This sample's cell subset or site label indicates: CD45RA+ positively selected. The receptors shown here come from a young man in good health.

The V and J genes are TRBV7-2 and TRBJ1-2, with 12 bases aligning to TRBD1. After removal of 5 bases from V and 4 bases from J, the junction contained 8 bases not matched to a gene. From germline, CDR1 is SGHTA and CDR2 FQGNSA. There are 16 residues in the CDR3. CDR3 loop: CASSRGQGALGYGYTF. Here the CDR3 DNA reads TGTGCCAGCAGCCGGGGACAGGGGGCGCTGGGCTATGGCTACACCTTC.

This clone has a single count. The V call is TRBV7-6, the J call TRBJ2-2; D gene unclear. The CDR3 has 13 amino acids. V shed 7 bases and J shed 5 bases, with 11 bases lying between them. Germline loops: CDR1 SGHVS, CDR2 FNYEAQ. DNA for the CDR3: TGTGCCAGCAACAACGACGGGACCGGGGAGCTGTTTTTT. Protein: CASNNDGTGELFF.

V is TRBV4-3 and J is TRBJ2-7; D is uncertain. Trimming stripped 0 bases from V and 0 bases from J, with 9 bases between. CDR3 length: 15 residues. CDR1 is LGHNA, CDR2 YSLEER, per germline. CDR3 protein: CASSQDILYSYEQYF. The CDR3 nucleotides read TGCGCCAGCAGCCAAGATATCCTCTACTCCTACGAGCAGTACTTC.

Note on this clone: One end of the junction does not line up with germline, which may come from a read error. V is TRBV5-5 and J is TRBJ2-2, with a weak D call TRBD1 (5 bases). The CDR3 is 19 amino acids. Germline V lookup: CDR1 SGHKS, CDR2 YYEKEE (reference sequence). The CDR3 DNA is TGTGCCAGCACCCGTATGGGGCCGGCAAACGTGAAGAACGCCGGGGAGCTGTTTTTT. Residues: CASTRMGPANVKNAGELFF.